This is a list of T cell receptor beta chains from one sample in a study of OX40 agonist ivuxolimab in advanced cancers. The table came from immunoSEQ multiplex PCR; TCRdb's copy has only in-frame clones and leaves some out. The sample has fewer than 85,000 clones; 80% to 85% are singletons. Source: CD4+ or CD8+ T cells sorted from blood, taken in a trial of the OX40 agonist ivuxolimab. The source is an adult with an advanced solid tumor such as melanoma, head and neck, liver or kidney cancer. Both conserved end residues are part of each CDR3. Each record gives: V gene, CDR3 length, J gene, clone size, D gene, CDR3 DNA, CDR3 protein. D genes are given only for firm matches. Expanded clones are given a class, and other clones once, few, many or no size at all.

V gene: TRBV6-6
CDR3 length: 16
J gene: TRBJ1-5
clone size: NA
D gene: NA
CDR3 DNA: TGTGCCAGCAGTTACTTGGGAGGAGGGAGCAATCAGCCCCAGCATTTT
CDR3 protein: CASSYLGGGSNQPQHF

V gene: TRBV7-8
CDR3 length: 16
J gene: TRBJ2-5
clone size: NA
D gene: NA
CDR3 DNA: TGTGCCAGCAGCTCTAAGTTGGTAGAACTTCAAGAGACCCAGTACTTC
CDR3 protein: CASSSKLVELQETQYF

V gene: TRBV2
CDR3 length: 15
J gene: TRBJ2-7
clone size: few
D gene: TRBD1
CDR3 DNA: TGTGCCAGCAGTGATGACGGACAGGGAGGCTACGAGCAGTACTTC
CDR3 protein: CASSDDGQGGYEQYF

V gene: TRBV5-1
CDR3 length: 16
J gene: TRBJ2-3
clone size: NA
D gene: TRBD2
CDR3 DNA: TGCGCCAGCGAAGGAAGCGGGGGCGGGGGCACAGATACGCAGTATTTT
CDR3 protein: CASEGSGGGGTDTQYF

V gene: TRBV30
CDR3 length: 11
J gene: TRBJ2-7
clone size: NA
D gene: TRBD2
CDR3 DNA: TGTGCCCCCCCTACTAGCGGGGAGCAGTACTTC
CDR3 protein: CAPPTSGEQYF

V gene: TRBV19
CDR3 length: 14
J gene: TRBJ1-4
clone size: NA
D gene: TRBD1
CDR3 DNA: TGTGCCAGTACCACGACAGGGGGCGAGGAAAAACTGTTTTTT
CDR3 protein: CASTTTGGEEKLFF

V gene: TRBV19
CDR3 length: 14
J gene: TRBJ2-7
clone size: once
D gene: TRBD2
CDR3 DNA: TGTGCCAGTAGACAACGGGGCGGGGGCTACGAGCAGTACTTC
CDR3 protein: CASRQRGGGYEQYF

V gene: TRBV6-4
CDR3 length: 14
J gene: TRBJ1-1
clone size: medium-sized
D gene: NA
CDR3 DNA: TGTGCCAGCACTCCCTCCCCCGGGAATACTGAAGCTTTCTTT
CDR3 protein: CASTPSPGNTEAFF

V gene: TRBV25-1
CDR3 length: 16
J gene: TRBJ1-2
clone size: NA
D gene: NA
CDR3 DNA: TGTGCCAGCAGTGGCCCAGGAGACAGGAGTAACTATGGCTACACCTTC
CDR3 protein: CASSGPGDRSNYGYTF

V gene: TRBV5-6
CDR3 length: 14
J gene: TRBJ1-4
clone size: NA
D gene: NA
CDR3 DNA: TGTGCCAGCAGCTTGTCGGTGTTAAGTGAAAAACTGTTTTTT
CDR3 protein: CASSLSVLSEKLFF

V gene: TRBV6-1
CDR3 length: 15
J gene: TRBJ2-2
clone size: NA
D gene: TRBD1
CDR3 DNA: TGTGCCAGCACTGTGCTGACAGGGACCACCGGGGAGCTGTTTTTT
CDR3 protein: CASTVLTGTTGELFF

V gene: TRBV7-2
CDR3 length: 16
J gene: TRBJ2-3
clone size: NA
D gene: TRBD2
CDR3 DNA: TGTGCCAGCAGCTCATTAGCGGGGGGGCGAGTAAATACGCAGTATTTT
CDR3 protein: CASSSLAGGRVNTQYF

V gene: TRBV5-1
CDR3 length: 16
J gene: TRBJ2-3
clone size: NA
D gene: TRBD2
CDR3 DNA: TGCGCCAGCAGCGGTGGCGGGGGGGGTAGCACAGATACGCAGTATTTT
CDR3 protein: CASSGGGGGSTDTQYF

V gene: TRBV5-1
CDR3 length: 14
J gene: TRBJ1-1
clone size: NA
D gene: NA
CDR3 DNA: TGCGCCAGCAGCTTGGTAATAACGAACACTGAAGCTTTCTTT
CDR3 protein: CASSLVITNTEAFF

V gene: TRBV9
CDR3 length: 17
J gene: TRBJ2-1
clone size: NA
D gene: NA
CDR3 DNA: TGTGCCAGCAGCGTAGAGTGGGACCGCCGCTCCTACAATGAGCAGTTCTTC
CDR3 protein: CASSVEWDRRSYNEQFF

V gene: TRBV19
CDR3 length: 14
J gene: TRBJ2-3
clone size: few
D gene: NA
CDR3 DNA: TGTGCCAGTACCCACAGGGCTGGCACAGATACGCAGTATTTT
CDR3 protein: CASTHRAGTDTQYF

V gene: TRBV7-6
CDR3 length: 14
J gene: TRBJ1-5
clone size: NA
D gene: NA
CDR3 DNA: TGTGCCAGCAGTGAGAGCAGGGGAGATCAGCCCCAGCATTTT
CDR3 protein: CASSESRGDQPQHF

V gene: TRBV19
CDR3 length: 13
J gene: TRBJ1-2
clone size: NA
D gene: TRBD1
CDR3 DNA: TGTGCCAGTAGTACCTACAGGGGCGGTGGCTACACCTTC
CDR3 protein: CASSTYRGGGYTF

V gene: TRBV5-1
CDR3 length: 15
J gene: TRBJ1-1
clone size: once
D gene: NA
CDR3 DNA: TGCGCCAGCAGCCAAGAAGGGGAGAGGTACACTGAAGCTTTCTTT
CDR3 protein: CASSQEGERYTEAFF

V gene: TRBV2
CDR3 length: 15
J gene: TRBJ1-4
clone size: NA
D gene: TRBD1
CDR3 DNA: TGTGCCAGTAACCGGGACAGTACAACTAATGAAAAACTGTTTTTT
CDR3 protein: CASNRDSTTNEKLFF

V gene: TRBV2
CDR3 length: 16
J gene: TRBJ1-3
clone size: NA
D gene: TRBD1
CDR3 DNA: TGTGCCAGCAGTGGGTATACAGGGGGCCAAAGAAACACCATATATTTT
CDR3 protein: CASSGYTGGQRNTIYF

V gene: TRBV7-2
CDR3 length: 14
J gene: TRBJ1-6
clone size: NA
D gene: TRBD1
CDR3 DNA: TGTGCCAGCAGCTTGACAGGGGTCAATTCACCCCTCCACTTT
CDR3 protein: CASSLTGVNSPLHF

V gene: TRBV9
CDR3 length: 16
J gene: TRBJ1-3
clone size: NA
D gene: NA
CDR3 DNA: TGTGCCAGCAGCGTAGGAGGTTTAGGGGCTGGAAACACCATATATTTT
CDR3 protein: CASSVGGLGAGNTIYF

V gene: TRBV7-2
CDR3 length: 15
J gene: TRBJ2-5
clone size: NA
D gene: NA
CDR3 DNA: TGTGCCAGCAGCTCCCGGGTGGGGGCTGAGGAGACCCAGTACTTC
CDR3 protein: CASSSRVGAEETQYF

V gene: TRBV5-1
CDR3 length: 14
J gene: TRBJ2-7
clone size: NA
D gene: TRBD1
CDR3 DNA: TGCGCCAGCAACGAAGGGACAGGGTTGAGCGAGCAGTACTTC
CDR3 protein: CASNEGTGLSEQYF

V gene: TRBV7-2
CDR3 length: 16
J gene: TRBJ2-1
clone size: NA
D gene: TRBD2
CDR3 DNA: TGTGCCAGCAGCACCGGGACTAGCGGGTACTACAATGAGCAGTTCTTC
CDR3 protein: CASSTGTSGYYNEQFF

V gene: TRBV7-3
CDR3 length: 15
J gene: TRBJ2-1
clone size: NA
D gene: NA
CDR3 DNA: TGTGCCAGCAGCTTAACGATAGCGTCCGGGAATGAGCAGTTCTTC
CDR3 protein: CASSLTIASGNEQFF

V gene: TRBV11-2
CDR3 length: 15
J gene: TRBJ2-5
clone size: NA
D gene: NA
CDR3 DNA: TGTGCCAGCAGTTCAAGAGGGGGGGGGCAAGAGACCCAGTACTTC
CDR3 protein: CASSSRGGGQETQYF

V gene: TRBV9
CDR3 length: 14
J gene: TRBJ2-7
clone size: NA
D gene: TRBD2
CDR3 DNA: TGTGCCAGCAGCGACCAATTTGGGGGGGGCGAGCAGTACTTC
CDR3 protein: CASSDQFGGGEQYF

V gene: TRBV5-8
CDR3 length: 16
J gene: TRBJ1-5
clone size: NA
D gene: TRBD1
CDR3 DNA: TGTGCCAGCAGGACAGGGGTCGTTAATAGCAATCAGCCCCAGCATTTT
CDR3 protein: CASRTGVVNSNQPQHF

V gene: TRBV2
CDR3 length: 15
J gene: TRBJ1-5
clone size: NA
D gene: NA
CDR3 DNA: TGTGCCAGCAGTGTTTACGACATAGGGAATCAGCCCCAGCATTTT
CDR3 protein: CASSVYDIGNQPQHF

V gene: TRBV18
CDR3 length: 15
J gene: TRBJ2-1
clone size: NA
D gene: NA
CDR3 DNA: TGTGCCAGCTCACCAGAGGAAATTTCGGTAGATGAGCAGTTCTTC
CDR3 protein: CASSPEEISVDEQFF

V gene: TRBV6-1
CDR3 length: 13
J gene: TRBJ2-3
clone size: NA
D gene: NA
CDR3 DNA: TGTGCCAGCAGTGAAGGAATTTGGGATACGCAGTATTTT
CDR3 protein: CASSEGIWDTQYF

V gene: TRBV6-5
CDR3 length: 12
J gene: TRBJ1-3
clone size: NA
D gene: NA
CDR3 DNA: TGTGCCAGCAGTTCGGACACAAACACCATATATTTT
CDR3 protein: CASSSDTNTIYF

V gene: TRBV6-6
CDR3 length: 15
J gene: TRBJ2-1
clone size: NA
D gene: TRBD2
CDR3 DNA: TGTGCCAGCAGTTTAGCGGGGGGGCCGAAGAATGAGCAGTTCTTC
CDR3 protein: CASSLAGGPKNEQFF

V gene: TRBV7-2
CDR3 length: 17
J gene: TRBJ1-2
clone size: NA
D gene: NA
CDR3 DNA: TGTGCCAGCAGCTTACGTTCACGGGTAGCCTCATTCTATGGCTACACCTTC
CDR3 protein: CASSLRSRVASFYGYTF

V gene: TRBV19
CDR3 length: 14
J gene: TRBJ1-3
clone size: NA
D gene: NA
CDR3 DNA: TGTGCCAGTAGTATAACAGGACCCGGAAACACCATATATTTT
CDR3 protein: CASSITGPGNTIYF

V gene: TRBV10-3
CDR3 length: 16
J gene: TRBJ2-7
clone size: NA
D gene: TRBD1
CDR3 DNA: TGTGCCATCAGTGCAAAAGAACCGGGACAGGGTTACGAGCAGTACTTC
CDR3 protein: CAISAKEPGQGYEQYF

V gene: TRBV28
CDR3 length: 15
J gene: TRBJ1-4
clone size: NA
D gene: TRBD1
CDR3 DNA: TGTGCCAGCAGTAGGCCGGACAGGGGGAATGAAAAACTGTTTTTT
CDR3 protein: CASSRPDRGNEKLFF

V gene: TRBV14
CDR3 length: 14
J gene: TRBJ1-1
clone size: NA
D gene: NA
CDR3 DNA: TGTGCCAGCCGCCCGCTTAGGGAGAACACTGAAGCTTTCTTT
CDR3 protein: CASRPLRENTEAFF